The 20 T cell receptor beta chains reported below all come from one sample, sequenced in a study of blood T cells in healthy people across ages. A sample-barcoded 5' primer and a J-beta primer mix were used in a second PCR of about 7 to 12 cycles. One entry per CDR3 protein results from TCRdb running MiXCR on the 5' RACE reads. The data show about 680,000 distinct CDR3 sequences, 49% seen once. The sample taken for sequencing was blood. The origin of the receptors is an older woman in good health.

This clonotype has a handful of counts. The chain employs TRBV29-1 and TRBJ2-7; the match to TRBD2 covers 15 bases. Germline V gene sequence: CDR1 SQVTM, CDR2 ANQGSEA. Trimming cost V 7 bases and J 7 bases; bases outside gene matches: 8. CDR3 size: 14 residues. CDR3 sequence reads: CSDGLAGGPGEQYF. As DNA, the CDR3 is TGCAGCGACGGACTAGCGGGAGGGCCGGGTGAGCAGTACTTC.

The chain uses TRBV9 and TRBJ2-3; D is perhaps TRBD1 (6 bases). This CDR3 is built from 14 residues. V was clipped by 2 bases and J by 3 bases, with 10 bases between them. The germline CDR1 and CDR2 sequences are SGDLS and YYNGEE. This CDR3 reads CASSVWQGTDTQYF. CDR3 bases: TGTGCCAGCAGCGTGTGGCAGGGGACAGATACGCAGTATTTT.

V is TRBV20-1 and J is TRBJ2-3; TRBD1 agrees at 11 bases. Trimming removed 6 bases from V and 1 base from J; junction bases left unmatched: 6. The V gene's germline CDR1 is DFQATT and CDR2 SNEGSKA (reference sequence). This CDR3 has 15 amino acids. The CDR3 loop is CSAVGTGGRTDTQYF. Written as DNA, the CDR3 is TGCAGTGCCGTCGGGACAGGGGGGCGCACAGATACGCAGTATTTT.

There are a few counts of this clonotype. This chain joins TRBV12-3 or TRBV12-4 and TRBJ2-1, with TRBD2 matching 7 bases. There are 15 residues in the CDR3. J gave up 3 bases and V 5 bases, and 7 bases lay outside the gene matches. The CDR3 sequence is CASSKSGTNYNEQFF. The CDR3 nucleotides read TGTGCCAGCAGTAAAAGTGGGACTAACTACAATGAGCAGTTCTTC.

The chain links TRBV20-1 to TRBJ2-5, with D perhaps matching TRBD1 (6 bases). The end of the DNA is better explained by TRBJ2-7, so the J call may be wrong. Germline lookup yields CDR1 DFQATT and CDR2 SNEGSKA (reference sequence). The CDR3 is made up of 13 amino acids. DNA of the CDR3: TGCAGTGCTAAAGGACAGCGCCAGGGCGAGCAGTACTTC. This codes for CSAKGQRQGEQYF.

CDR3 in amino acids: CASLGQSNTEAFF. CDR3 sequence (DNA): TGCGCCAGCTTGGGACAGTCAAACACTGAAGCTTTCTTT. The rearrangement joins TRBV5-1 to TRBJ1-1; TRBD1 matches 7 bases. This CDR3 contains 13 residues. The germline V gene has CDR1 SGHRS and CDR2 YFSETQ. Unmatched junction bases numbered 5, after V lost 7 bases and J lost 2 bases.

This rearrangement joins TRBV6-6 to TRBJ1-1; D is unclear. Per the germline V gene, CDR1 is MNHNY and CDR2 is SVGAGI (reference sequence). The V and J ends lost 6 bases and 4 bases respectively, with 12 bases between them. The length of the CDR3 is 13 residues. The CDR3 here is CASSATRGTEAFF. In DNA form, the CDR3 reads TGTGCCAGCAGCGCGACTCGGGGCACTGAAGCTTTCTTT.

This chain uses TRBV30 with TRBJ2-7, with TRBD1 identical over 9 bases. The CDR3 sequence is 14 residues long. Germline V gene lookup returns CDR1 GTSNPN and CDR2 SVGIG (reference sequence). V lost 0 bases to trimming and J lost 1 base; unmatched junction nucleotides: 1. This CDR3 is CAWSVDRGSYEQYF. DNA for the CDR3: TGTGCCTGGAGTGTAGACAGGGGGTCCTACGAGCAGTACTTC. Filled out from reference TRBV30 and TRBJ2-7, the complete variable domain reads SQTIHQWPATLVQPVGSPLSLECTVEGTSNPNLYWYRQAAGRGLQLLFYSVGIGQISSEVPQNLSASRPQDRQFILSSKKLLLSDSGFYLCAWSVDRGSYEQYFGPGTRLTVT.

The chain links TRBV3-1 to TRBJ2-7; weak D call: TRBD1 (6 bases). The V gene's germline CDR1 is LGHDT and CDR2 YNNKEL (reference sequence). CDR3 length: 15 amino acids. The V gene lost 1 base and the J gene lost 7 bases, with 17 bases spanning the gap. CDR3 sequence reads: CASSQVGTPTVEQYF. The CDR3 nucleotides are TGTGCCAGCAGCCAAGTGGGGACACCTACTGTAGAGCAGTACTTC.

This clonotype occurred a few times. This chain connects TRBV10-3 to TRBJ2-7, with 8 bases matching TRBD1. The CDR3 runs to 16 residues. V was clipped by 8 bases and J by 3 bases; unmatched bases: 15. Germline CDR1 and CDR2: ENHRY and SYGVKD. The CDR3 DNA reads TGTGCCATCGACGGTGGGATCCGGACAGGGAGCTACGAGCAGTACTTC. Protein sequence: CAIDGGIRTGSYEQYF.

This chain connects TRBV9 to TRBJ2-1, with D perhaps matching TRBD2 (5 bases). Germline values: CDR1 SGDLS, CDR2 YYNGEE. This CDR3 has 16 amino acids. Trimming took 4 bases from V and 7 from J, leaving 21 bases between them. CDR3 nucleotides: TGTGCCAGCAGCTTGCTCGGACCCAGAGGGCGAAATGAGCAGTTCTTC. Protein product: CASSLLGPRGRNEQFF.

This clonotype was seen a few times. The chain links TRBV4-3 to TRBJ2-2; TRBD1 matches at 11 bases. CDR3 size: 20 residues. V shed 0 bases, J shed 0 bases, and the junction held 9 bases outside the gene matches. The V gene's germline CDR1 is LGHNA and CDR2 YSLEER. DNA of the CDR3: TGCGCCAGCAGCCAAGACACCGGGACAGGGGGGCTCCCGAACACCGGGGAGCTGTTTTTT. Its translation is CASSQDTGTGGLPNTGELFF.

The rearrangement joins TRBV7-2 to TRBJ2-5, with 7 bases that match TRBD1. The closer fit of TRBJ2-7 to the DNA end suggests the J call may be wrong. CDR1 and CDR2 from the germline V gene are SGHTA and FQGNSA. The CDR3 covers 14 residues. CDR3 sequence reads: CASSANRGPHEQYF. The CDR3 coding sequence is TGTGCCAGCAGCGCCAACAGGGGTCCGCACGAGCAGTACTTC.

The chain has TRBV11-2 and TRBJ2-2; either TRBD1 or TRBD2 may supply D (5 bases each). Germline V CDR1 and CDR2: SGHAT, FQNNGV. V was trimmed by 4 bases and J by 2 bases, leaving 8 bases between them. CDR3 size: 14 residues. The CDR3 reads CASSWDPNTGELFF. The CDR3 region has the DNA TGTGCCAGCAGCTGGGACCCTAACACCGGGGAGCTGTTTTTT.

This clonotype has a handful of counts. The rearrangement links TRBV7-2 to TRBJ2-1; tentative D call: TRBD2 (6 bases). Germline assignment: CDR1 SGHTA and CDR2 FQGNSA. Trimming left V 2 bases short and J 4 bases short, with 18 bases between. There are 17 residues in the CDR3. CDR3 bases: TGTGCCAGCAGCTTATGGGTACAGGCTAGCGTATACAATGAGCAGTTCTTC. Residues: CASSLWVQASVYNEQFF.

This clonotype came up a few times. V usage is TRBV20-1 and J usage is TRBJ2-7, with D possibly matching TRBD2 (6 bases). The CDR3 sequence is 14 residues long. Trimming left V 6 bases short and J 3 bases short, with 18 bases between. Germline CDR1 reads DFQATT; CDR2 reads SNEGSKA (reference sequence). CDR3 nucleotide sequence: TGCAGTGCCAACCCTCCGGGGGATGGCTACGAGCAGTACTTC. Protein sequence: CSANPPGDGYEQYF.

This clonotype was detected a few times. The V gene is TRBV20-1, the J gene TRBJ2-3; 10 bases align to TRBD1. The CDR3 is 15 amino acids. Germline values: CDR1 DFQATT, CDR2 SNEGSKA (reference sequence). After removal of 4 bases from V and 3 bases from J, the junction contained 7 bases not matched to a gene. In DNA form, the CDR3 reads TGCAGTGCTATCTTCCGGGACAGGGGAACAGATACGCAGTATTTT. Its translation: CSAIFRDRGTDTQYF.

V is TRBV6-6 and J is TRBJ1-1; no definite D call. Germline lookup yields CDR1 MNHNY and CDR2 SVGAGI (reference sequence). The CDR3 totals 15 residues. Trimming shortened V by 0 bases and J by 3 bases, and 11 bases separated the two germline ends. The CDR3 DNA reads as TGTGCCAGCAGTTACTCGGCAGCCATGGACACTGAAGCTTTCTTT. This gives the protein CASSYSAAMDTEAFF.

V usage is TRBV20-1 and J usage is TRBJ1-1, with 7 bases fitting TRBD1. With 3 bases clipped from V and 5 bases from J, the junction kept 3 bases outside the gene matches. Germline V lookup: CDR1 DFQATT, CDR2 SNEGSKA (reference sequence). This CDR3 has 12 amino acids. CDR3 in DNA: TGCAGTGCTAGTAGGGGGCTGACTGAAGCTTTCTTT. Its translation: CSASRGLTEAFF.

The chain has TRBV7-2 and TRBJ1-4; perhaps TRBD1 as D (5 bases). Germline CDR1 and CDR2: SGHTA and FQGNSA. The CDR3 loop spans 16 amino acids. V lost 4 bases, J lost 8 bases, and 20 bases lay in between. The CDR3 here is CASSSGQGLIREKLFF. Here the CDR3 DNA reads TGTGCCAGCAGCTCCGGTCAGGGTTTGATACGGGAAAAACTGTTTTTT.